The 6 T cell receptor beta chains below come from one sample, sequenced in a study of cytomegalovirus exposure and HLA in healthy donors. In the PCR, 60 Vbeta and 13 Jbeta primers were used. Repertoires were generated with immunoSEQ multiplex PCR, while TCRdb's copy carries only in-frame clones and drops some. The sample yields 90,000 to 110,000 clones, 69% seen once. Sequencing input: PBMCs. These receptors came from a young man in good health and CMV-seronegative.

This clone has just a few counts. The chain carries TRBV5-1 and TRBJ2-7; TRBD1 aligns across 9 bases. Germline V gene data show CDR1 as SGHRS and CDR2 as YFSETQ. V trimming: 4 bases; J trimming: 2 bases; junction bases outside the gene matches: 7. The CDR3 is made up of 15 amino acids. The CDR3 bases are TGCGCCAGCAGCGCTACCGGGACAGGGACCTACGAGCAGTACTTC. Translated: CASSATGTGTYEQYF.

J is TRBJ2-2 and V is TRBV5-4; 9 bases agree with TRBD2. V shed 9 bases, J shed 0 bases, and the junction held 12 bases outside the gene matches. Germline-derived CDR1 and CDR2 are SGHNT and YYREEE (reference sequence). The CDR3 contains 17 residues. The CDR3 protein is CATHGREGKTNTGELFF. The CDR3 region has the DNA TGTGCCACGCATGGGCGGGAGGGGAAGACGAACACCGGGGAGCTGTTTTTT.

J is TRBJ2-3 and V is TRBV4-3; D remains unclear. Per germline, CDR1 LGHNA and CDR2 YSLEER. There are 16 residues in the CDR3. V was clipped by 0 bases and J by 1 base, with 11 bases between them. The CDR3 loop is CASSQERRFRTDTQYF. CDR3 nucleotides: TGCGCCAGCAGCCAAGAGAGGCGGTTTCGCACAGATACGCAGTATTTT.

The chain carries TRBV10-1 and TRBJ1-5; D ambiguous. Trimming shortened V by 3 bases and J by 5 bases, and 8 bases separated the two germline ends. Per germline, CDR1 WNHNN and CDR2 SYGVQD (reference sequence). CDR3 length: 13 residues. The CDR3, as DNA: TGCGCCAGCAGTGATTGCGGGGATCAGCCCCAGCATTTT. Translated, it gives CASSDCGDQPQHF.

The table lists this clone with a few counts. The V and J genes are TRBV11-3 and TRBJ2-5; 12 bases agree with TRBD2. The J call may be in error: the DNA end matches TRBJ2-7 better. Germline CDR1 is SGHNT and CDR2 is YENEEA. The CDR3 runs 16 residues. The CDR3 coding sequence is TGTGCCAGCAGCTTAGGAAGGACTAGCGGGGACTACGAGCAGTACTTC. This sequence encodes CASSLGRTSGDYEQYF.

This clone showed up just a few times. The rearrangement joins TRBV5-1 to TRBJ1-6; tentative D call: TRBD1 (6 bases). The CDR3 totals 14 residues. Germline CDR1 and CDR2: SGHRS and YFSETQ. Between the trimmed V and J ends, which lost 5 bases and 7 bases, there was a span of 13 bases. CDR3 DNA: TGCGCCAGCAGGGCCTGGGACAACAATTCACCCCTCCACTTT. Encoded protein: CASRAWDNNSPLHF.